A selection of T cell receptor beta chains follows, all from one sample in a study of CD8+ T cells in alopecia areata. Assay: immunoSEQ multiplex PCR; the TCRdb copy retains only in-frame clones and omits some. The table includes some 210,000 clones, just over 65% detected once. Here the sequenced sample was CD4+ T cells sorted from blood, taken between weeks 44 and 45, from a patient treated with tofacitinib. Receptors were obtained from a human donor with alopecia areata. CDR3s include the opening cysteine and the closing phenylalanine or tryptophan. Fields, in order: J gene, V gene, clone size, D gene, CDR3 DNA, CDR3 protein. D genes are given only for firm matches. Only part of the rows carry a size: once, few, many, or a class if the clone is expanded.

>TRBJ2-3|TRBV7-2|NA|TRBD2
TGTGCCAGCAGCTTAGTGGCTTGGACTAGCGGGGGGGCCGCAGATACGCAGTATTTT
CASSLVAWTSGGAADTQYF
>TRBJ2-7|TRBV2|NA|NA
TGTGCCAGCAGGGGGGGCTACGAGCAGTACTTC
CASRGGYEQYF
>TRBJ1-6|TRBV7-2|NA|NA
TGTGCCAGCAGCTCCAATTCACCCCTCCACTTT
CASSSNSPLHF
>TRBJ2-5|TRBV15|NA|TRBD1
TGTGCCACCAGCAGAGAAAAGACAGGGGTGGACGGAGAGACCCAGTACTTC
CATSREKTGVDGETQYF
>TRBJ1-5|TRBV30|NA|NA
TGTGCCTGGAGTCGACGGGAAAACCAGCCCCAGCATTTT
CAWSRRENQPQHF
>TRBJ2-7|TRBV19|many|NA
TGTGCCAGTAGTATACAGGGCTACGAGCAGTACTTC
CASSIQGYEQYF
>TRBJ2-2|TRBV5-6|once|NA
TGTGCCAGCCGAGGCGATGCGAACACCGGGGAGCTGTTTTTT
CASRGDANTGELFF
>TRBJ1-1|TRBV15|few|NA
TGTGCCACCAGCAGGGACACTGAAGCTTTCTTT
CATSRDTEAFF
>TRBJ1-3|TRBV7-6|few|NA
TGTGCCAGCAGCTTAGGCAGTTCCTCTGGAAACACCATATATTTT
CASSLGSSSGNTIYF
>TRBJ2-7|TRBV18|NA|TRBD1
TGTGCCAGCTCAAACCGACAGGGGGGCGACGAGCAGTACTTC
CASSNRQGGDEQYF
>TRBJ2-1|TRBV30|once|NA
TGTGCCTGGAGTGTACCTACGGGGCTATCCTACAATGAGCAGTTCTTC
CAWSVPTGLSYNEQFF
>TRBJ1-2|TRBV7-2|NA|NA
TGTGCCAGCAGCTCGTCGCTGCGAAACTATGGCTACACCTTC
CASSSSLRNYGYTF
>TRBJ1-1|TRBV19|NA|NA
TGTGCCAGCCCATGGAAGAGGAACACTGAAGCTTTCTTT
CASPWKRNTEAFF
>TRBJ2-5|TRBV6-1|NA|NA
TGTGCCAGCTCTCGGGTTGGGCATGCCCAAGAGACCCAGTACTTC
CASSRVGHAQETQYF
>TRBJ1-1|TRBV10-1|NA|NA
TGCGCCAGCAGTGAGTCCGGGACCGTCGTCGCTTTCTTT
CASSESGTVVAFF
>TRBJ1-4|TRBV14|NA|TRBD1
TGTGCCAGCAGCCAGCAGGGGGCCGCTAATGAAAAACTGTTTTTT
CASSQQGAANEKLFF
>TRBJ2-5|TRBV29-1|NA|NA
TGCAGCGGTAGACCTACGATTGGTATCCGAGAGACCCAGTACTTC
CSGRPTIGIRETQYF
>TRBJ1-6|TRBV7-2|NA|NA
TGTGCCAGCAGCTTAGAAGTAGGTCGGAGTAATTCACCCCTCCACTTT
CASSLEVGRSNSPLHF
>TRBJ1-6|TRBV2|NA|TRBD1
TGTGCCAGCAGCGGACAGGGTGGCAATTCACCCCTCCACTTT
CASSGQGGNSPLHF
>TRBJ1-4|TRBV9|NA|TRBD1
TGTGCCAGCAGCGCCCACCAGGGGGGTATCCAGGGTGAAAAACTGTTTTTT
CASSAHQGGIQGEKLFF
>TRBJ1-5|TRBV7-6|few|NA
TGTGCCAGCAGCGTCGGACGAAATCAGCCCCAGCATTTT
CASSVGRNQPQHF
>TRBJ2-2|TRBV29-1|NA|NA
TGCAGCGCCACGGGAGACCTCGCGAACACCGGGGAGCTGTTTTTT
CSATGDLANTGELFF
>TRBJ2-3|TRBV4-3|NA|NA
TGCGCCAGCAGCCAAGATCTGCGGGGAACAGATACGCAGTATTTT
CASSQDLRGTDTQYF
>TRBJ1-1|TRBV27|few|TRBD1
TGTGCCAGCATAACCAGGACAGGGATGTTGGCTGAAGCTTTCTTT
CASITRTGMLAEAFF
>TRBJ2-7|TRBV27|NA|TRBD2
TGTGCCAGCAAAACCGGGACTAGCGGTTCCTACGAGCAGTACTTC
CASKTGTSGSYEQYF
>TRBJ2-7|TRBV20-1|NA|TRBD1
TGCAGTGCCAGGACAGGGGGCGAGCAGTACTTC
CSARTGGEQYF
>TRBJ2-7|TRBV29-1|NA|TRBD2
TGCAGCGTTGAATTTGTTGCTCGGGGGGGGATCTACGAGCAGTACTTC
CSVEFVARGGIYEQYF